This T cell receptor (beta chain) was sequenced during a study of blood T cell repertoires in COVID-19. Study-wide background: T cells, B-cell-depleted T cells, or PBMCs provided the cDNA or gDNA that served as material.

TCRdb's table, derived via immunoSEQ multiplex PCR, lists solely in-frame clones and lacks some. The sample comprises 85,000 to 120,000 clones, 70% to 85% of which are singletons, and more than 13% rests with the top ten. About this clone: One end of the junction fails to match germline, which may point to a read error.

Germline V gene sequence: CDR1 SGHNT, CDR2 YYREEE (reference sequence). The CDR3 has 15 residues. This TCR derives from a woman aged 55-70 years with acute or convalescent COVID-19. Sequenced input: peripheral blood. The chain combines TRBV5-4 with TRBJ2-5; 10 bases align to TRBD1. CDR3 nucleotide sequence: TGTGCCAGCAGTTTGGACAGGGGGGACCAAGAGACCCAGTACTTC. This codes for CASSLDRGDQETQYF. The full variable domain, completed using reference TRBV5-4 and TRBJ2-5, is ETGVTQSPTHLIKTRGQQVTLRCSSQSGHNTVSWYQQALGQGPQFIFQYYREEENGRGNFPPRFSGLQFPNYSSELNVNALELDDSALYLCASSLDRGDQETQYFGPGTRLLVL.